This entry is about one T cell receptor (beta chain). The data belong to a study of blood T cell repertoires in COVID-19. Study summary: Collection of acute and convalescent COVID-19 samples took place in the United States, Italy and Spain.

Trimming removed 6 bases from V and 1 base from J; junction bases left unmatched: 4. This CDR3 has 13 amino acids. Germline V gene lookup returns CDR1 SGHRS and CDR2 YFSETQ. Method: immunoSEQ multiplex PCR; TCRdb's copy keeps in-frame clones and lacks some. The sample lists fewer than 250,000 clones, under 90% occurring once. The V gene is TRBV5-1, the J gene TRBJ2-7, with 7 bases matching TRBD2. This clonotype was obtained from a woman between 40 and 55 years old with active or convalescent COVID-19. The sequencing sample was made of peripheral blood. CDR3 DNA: TGCGCCAGCACAGCGGGGACTTCCTACGAGCAGTACTTC. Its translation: CASTAGTSYEQYF.